This T cell receptor (beta chain) appears in the sequencing data of a study of T cell repertoires in cytomegalovirus infection. Trimming cost V 5 bases and J 13 bases; bases outside gene matches: 4. The CDR3 sequence is 11 residues long. Germline CDR1 is SGHTA and CDR2 is FQGNSA. TCRdb re-called the reads through MiXCR, storing one row per CDR3 protein. The sample has approximately 220,000 distinct CDR3 sequences; about 39% are singletons. With respect to this clonotype: The target antigen is unknown.

The sequencing used CD8+ T cells from cultured PBMCs, collected from culture after CMV antigen stimulation. The sequence was obtained from a human donor in good health (CMV status not recorded). Some clones in this sample may be carry-over from other donors' samples. The chain is built from TRBV7-2 and TRBJ2-3, with 9 bases that match TRBD1. The CDR3 region is CASSLRTGEYF. In DNA, the CDR3 is TGTGCCAGCAGCCTCCGGACAGGGGAGTATTTT.